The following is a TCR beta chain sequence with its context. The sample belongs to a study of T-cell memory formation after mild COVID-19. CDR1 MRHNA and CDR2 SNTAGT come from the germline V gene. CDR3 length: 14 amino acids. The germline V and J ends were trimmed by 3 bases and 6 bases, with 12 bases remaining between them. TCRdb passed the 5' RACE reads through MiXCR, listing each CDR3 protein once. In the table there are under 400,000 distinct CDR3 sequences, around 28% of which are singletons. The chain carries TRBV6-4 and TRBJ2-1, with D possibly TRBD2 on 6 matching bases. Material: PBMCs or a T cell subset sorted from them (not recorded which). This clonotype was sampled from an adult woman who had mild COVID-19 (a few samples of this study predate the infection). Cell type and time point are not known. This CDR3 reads CASSEMMGGNEQFF. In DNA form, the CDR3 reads TGTGCCAGCAGTGAGATGATGGGGGGCAATGAGCAGTTCTTC.